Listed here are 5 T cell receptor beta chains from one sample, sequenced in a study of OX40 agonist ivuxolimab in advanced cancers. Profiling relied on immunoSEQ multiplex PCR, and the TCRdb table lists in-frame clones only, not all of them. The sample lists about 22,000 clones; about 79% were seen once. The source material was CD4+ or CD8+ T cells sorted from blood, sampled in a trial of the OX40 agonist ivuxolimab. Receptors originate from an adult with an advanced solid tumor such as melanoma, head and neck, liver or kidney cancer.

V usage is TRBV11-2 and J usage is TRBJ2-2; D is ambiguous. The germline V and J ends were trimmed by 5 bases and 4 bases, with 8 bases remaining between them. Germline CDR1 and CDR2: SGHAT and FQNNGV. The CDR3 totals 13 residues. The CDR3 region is CASSGTTTGELFF. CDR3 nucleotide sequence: TGTGCCAGCAGCGGAACGACCACCGGGGAGCTGTTTTTT.

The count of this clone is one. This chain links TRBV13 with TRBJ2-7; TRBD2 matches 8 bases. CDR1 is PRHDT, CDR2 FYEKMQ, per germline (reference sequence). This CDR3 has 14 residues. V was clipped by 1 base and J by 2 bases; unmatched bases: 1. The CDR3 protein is CASSLEAGAYEQYF. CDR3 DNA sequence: TGTGCCAGCAGCTTAGAAGCGGGAGCCTACGAGCAGTACTTC.

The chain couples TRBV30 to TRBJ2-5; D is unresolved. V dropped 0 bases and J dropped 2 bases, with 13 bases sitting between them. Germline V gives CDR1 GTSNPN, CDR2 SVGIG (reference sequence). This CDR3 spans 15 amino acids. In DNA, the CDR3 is TGTGCCTGGAGTGTTGGTGGTGGTGGGCAAGAGACCCAGTACTTC. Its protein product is CAWSVGGGGQETQYF.

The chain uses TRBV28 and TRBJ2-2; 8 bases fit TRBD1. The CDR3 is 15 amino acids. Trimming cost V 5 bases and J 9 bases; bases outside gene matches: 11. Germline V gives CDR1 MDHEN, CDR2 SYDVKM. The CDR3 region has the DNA TGTGCCAGCAGTCCTTCGGACAGGGTGGGCCGGGAGCTGTTTTTT. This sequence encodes CASSPSDRVGRELFF.

Written as DNA, the CDR3 is TGTGCCTGGGGGCGGCTGGCTGAAGCTTTCTTT. Amino acids: CAWGRLAEAFF. The J gene is TRBJ1-1, the V gene TRBV30, with D unresolved. Germline V CDR1 and CDR2: GTSNPN, SVGIG (reference sequence). This CDR3 has 11 amino acids. Trimming took 5 bases from V and 6 from J, leaving 10 bases between them.